This TCR beta chain came from a study of shared clonotypes between healthy human individuals. As concerns this clone: Its cognate antigen is unknown.

All of the donors resided in Nashville, Tennessee, and each was a Caucasian adult. Genomic DNA came from around 84 million PBMCs in unsorted samples. An assay was performed, and its level was deep. Profiled with immunoSEQ multiplex PCR; TCRdb holds only in-frame clones, not every one. The sample consists of a few hundred thousand clones, 70% to 80% of them appearing once. Germline V gene data show CDR1 as SGHVS and CDR2 as FQNEAQ. V lost 5 bases and J 0 bases, leaving 17 bases between the germline ends. This CDR3 contains 16 residues. General study points: Clonotype sharing among donors likely depends on sequencing depth.

The specimen was PBMCs. This receptor was identified in a woman between 40 and 50 years old in good health. Some clones in this sample may be carry-over from other donors' samples. The chain carries TRBV7-8 and TRBJ2-7, with D possibly matching TRBD2 (6 bases). The CDR3 DNA sequence: TGTGCCAGCAGCCCGATGGGGAGGAGGTTCTCCTACGAGCAGTACTTC. Encoded protein: CASSPMGRRFSYEQYF. Full variable domain (missing parts from reference TRBV7-8 and TRBJ2-7): GAGVSQSPRYKVAKRGQDVALRCDPISGHVSLFWYQQALGQGPEFLTYFQNEAQLDKSGLPSDRFFAERPEGSVSTLKIQRTQQEDSAVYLCASSPMGRRFSYEQYFGPGTRLTVT.